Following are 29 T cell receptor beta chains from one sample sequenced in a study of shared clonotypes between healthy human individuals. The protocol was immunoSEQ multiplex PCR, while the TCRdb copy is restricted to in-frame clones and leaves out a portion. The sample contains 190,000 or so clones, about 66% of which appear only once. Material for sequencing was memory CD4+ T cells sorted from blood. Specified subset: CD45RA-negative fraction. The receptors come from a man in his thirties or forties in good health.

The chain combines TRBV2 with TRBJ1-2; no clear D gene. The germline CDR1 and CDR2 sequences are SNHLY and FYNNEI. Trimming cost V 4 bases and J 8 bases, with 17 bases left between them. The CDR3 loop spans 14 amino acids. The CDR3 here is CASSGSIGMGGYTF. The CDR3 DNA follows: TGTGCCAGCAGTGGTTCCATTGGTATGGGCGGCTACACCTTC.

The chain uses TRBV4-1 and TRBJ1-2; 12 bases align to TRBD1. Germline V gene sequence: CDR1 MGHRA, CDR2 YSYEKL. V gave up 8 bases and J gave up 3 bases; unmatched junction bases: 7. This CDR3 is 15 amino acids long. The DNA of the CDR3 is TGCGCCAGCCGGGACAGGGGGCAGACGGACTATGGCTACACCTTC. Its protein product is CASRDRGQTDYGYTF.

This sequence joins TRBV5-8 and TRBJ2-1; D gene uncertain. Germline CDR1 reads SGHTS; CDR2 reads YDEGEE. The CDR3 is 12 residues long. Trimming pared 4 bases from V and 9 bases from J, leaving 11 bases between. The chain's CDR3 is CASSPTLGEQFF. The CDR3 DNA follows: TGTGCCAGCAGCCCCACTTTAGGTGAGCAGTTCTTC. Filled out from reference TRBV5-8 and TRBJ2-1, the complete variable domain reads EAGVTQSPTHLIKTRGQQATLRCSPISGHTSVYWYQQALGLGLQFLLWYDEGEERNRGNFPPRFSGRQFPNYSSELNVNALELEDSALYLCASSPTLGEQFFGPGTRLTVL.

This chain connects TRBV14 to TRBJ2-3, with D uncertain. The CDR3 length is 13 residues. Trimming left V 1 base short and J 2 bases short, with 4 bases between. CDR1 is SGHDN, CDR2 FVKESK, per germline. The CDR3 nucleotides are TGTGCCAGCAGCCAAGCCAACACAGATACGCAGTATTTT. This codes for CASSQANTDTQYF.

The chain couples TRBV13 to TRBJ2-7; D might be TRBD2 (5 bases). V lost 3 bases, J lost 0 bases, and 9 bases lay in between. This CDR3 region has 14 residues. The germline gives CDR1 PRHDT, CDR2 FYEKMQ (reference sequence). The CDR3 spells CASSFRTLSYEQYF. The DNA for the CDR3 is TGTGCCAGCAGCTTTAGGACTCTCTCCTACGAGCAGTACTTC.

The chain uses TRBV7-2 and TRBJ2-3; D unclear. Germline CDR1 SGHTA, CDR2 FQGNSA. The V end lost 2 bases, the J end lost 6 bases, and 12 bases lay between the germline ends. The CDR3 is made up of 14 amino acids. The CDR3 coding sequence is TGTGCCAGCAGCTTAACCCCAGTTATTGATACGCAGTATTTT. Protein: CASSLTPVIDTQYF. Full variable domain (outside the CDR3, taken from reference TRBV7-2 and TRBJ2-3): GAGVSQSPSNKVTEKGKDVELRCDPISGHTALYWYRQSLGQGLEFLIYFQGNSAPDKSGLPSDRFSAERTGGSVSTLTIQRTQQEDSAVYLCASSLTPVIDTQYFGPGTRLTVL.

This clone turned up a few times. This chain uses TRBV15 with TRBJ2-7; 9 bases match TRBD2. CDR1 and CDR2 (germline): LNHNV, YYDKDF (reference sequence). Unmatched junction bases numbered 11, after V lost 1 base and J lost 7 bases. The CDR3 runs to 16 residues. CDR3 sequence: CATSRVNAGGPGEQYF. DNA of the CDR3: TGTGCCACCAGCAGAGTCAATGCGGGAGGGCCCGGTGAGCAGTACTTC.

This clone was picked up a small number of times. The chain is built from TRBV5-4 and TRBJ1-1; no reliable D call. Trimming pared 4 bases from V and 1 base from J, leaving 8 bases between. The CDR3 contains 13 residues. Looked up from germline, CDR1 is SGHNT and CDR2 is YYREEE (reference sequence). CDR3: CASSLQQNTEAFF. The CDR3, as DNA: TGTGCCAGCAGCCTCCAGCAGAACACTGAAGCTTTCTTT.

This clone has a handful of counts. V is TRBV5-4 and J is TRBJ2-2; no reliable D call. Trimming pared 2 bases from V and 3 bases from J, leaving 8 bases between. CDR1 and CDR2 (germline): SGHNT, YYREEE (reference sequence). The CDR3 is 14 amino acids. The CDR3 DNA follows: TGTGCCAGCAGCTTTCAGTGGGACACCGGGGAGCTGTTTTTT. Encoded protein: CASSFQWDTGELFF.

The CDR3, as DNA: TGTGCCAGTAGTACGACAGTTGGCAATCAGCCCCAGCATTTT. Protein: CASSTTVGNQPQHF. The chain is built from TRBV19 and TRBJ1-5, with D possibly matching TRBD1 (5 bases). This CDR3 has 14 amino acids. Deletions cut 4 bases from V and 2 bases from J, with 9 bases between. Germline assignment: CDR1 LNHDA and CDR2 SQIVND (reference sequence).

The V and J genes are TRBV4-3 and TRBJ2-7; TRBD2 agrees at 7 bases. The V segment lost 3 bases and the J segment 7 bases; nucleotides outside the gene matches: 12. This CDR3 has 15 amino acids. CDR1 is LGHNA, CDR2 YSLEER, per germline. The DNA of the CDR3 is TGCGCCAGCAGCCAGGACGCATCGCGGGAGCTTGAGCAGTACTTC. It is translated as CASSQDASRELEQYF.

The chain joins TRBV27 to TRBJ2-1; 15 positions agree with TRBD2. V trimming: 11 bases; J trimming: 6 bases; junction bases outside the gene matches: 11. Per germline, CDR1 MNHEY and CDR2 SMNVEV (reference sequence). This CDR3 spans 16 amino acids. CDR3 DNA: TGTGCCCCCCACCCACGGACTAGCGGGAGGGGCAATGAGCAGTTCTTC. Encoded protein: CAPHPRTSGRGNEQFF.

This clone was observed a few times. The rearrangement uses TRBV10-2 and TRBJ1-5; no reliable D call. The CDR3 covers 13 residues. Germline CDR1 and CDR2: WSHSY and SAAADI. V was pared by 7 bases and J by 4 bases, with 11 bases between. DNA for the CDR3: TGCGCCAGCACCCAGCAGGAGAATCAGCCCCAGCATTTT. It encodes CASTQQENQPQHF.

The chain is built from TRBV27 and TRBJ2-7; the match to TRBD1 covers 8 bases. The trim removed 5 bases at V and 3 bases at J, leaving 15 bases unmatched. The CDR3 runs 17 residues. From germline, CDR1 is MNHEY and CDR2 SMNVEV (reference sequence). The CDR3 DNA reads TGTGCCAGCAGTCCCCTCCAGGGGGCGACGTACCTCTACGAGCAGTACTTC. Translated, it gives CASSPLQGATYLYEQYF.

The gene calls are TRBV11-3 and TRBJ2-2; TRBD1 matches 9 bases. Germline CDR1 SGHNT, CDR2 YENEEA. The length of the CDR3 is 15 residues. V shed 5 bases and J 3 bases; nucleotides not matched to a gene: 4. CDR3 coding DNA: TGTGCCAGCAGCACCCGGGACAGGGACACCGGGGAGCTGTTTTTT. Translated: CASSTRDRDTGELFF.

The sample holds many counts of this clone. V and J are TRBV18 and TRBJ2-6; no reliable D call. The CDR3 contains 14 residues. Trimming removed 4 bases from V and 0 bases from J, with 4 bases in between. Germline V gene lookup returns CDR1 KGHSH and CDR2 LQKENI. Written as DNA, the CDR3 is TGTGCCAGCTCACGGCCCTCTGGGGCCAACGTCCTGACTTTC. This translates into CASSRPSGANVLTF.

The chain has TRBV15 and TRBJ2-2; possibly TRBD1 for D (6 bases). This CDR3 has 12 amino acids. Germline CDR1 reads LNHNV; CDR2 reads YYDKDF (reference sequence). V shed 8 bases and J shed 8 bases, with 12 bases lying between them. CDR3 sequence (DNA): TGTGCCACCTCCAGGGGCAGAGGGGAGCTGTTTTTT. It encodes CATSRGRGELFF.

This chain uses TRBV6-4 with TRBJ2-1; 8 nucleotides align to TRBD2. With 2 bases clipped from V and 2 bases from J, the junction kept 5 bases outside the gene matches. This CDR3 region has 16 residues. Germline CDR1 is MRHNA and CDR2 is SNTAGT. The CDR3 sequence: CASSDDISGAYNEQFF. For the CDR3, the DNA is TGTGCCAGCAGTGACGATATTAGCGGGGCCTACAATGAGCAGTTCTTC.

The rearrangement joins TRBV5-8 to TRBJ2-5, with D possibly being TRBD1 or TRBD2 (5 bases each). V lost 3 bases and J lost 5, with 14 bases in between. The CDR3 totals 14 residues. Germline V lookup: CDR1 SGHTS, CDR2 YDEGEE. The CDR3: CASSSGTPRETQYF. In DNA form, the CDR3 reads TGTGCCAGCAGCTCCGGGACGCCACGGGAGACCCAGTACTTC.

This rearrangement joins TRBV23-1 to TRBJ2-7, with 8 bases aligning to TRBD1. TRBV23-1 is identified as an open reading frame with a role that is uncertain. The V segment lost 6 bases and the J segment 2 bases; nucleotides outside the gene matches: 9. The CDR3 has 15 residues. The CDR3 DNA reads TGCGCCAGCAGCGACCCAGGGGGCTCGACCTACGAGCAGTACTTC. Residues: CASSDPGGSTYEQYF.

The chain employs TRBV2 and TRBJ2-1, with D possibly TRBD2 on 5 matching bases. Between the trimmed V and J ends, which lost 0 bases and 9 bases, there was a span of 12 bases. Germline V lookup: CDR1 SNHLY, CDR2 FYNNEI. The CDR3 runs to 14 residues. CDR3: CASSEAPTSTEQFF. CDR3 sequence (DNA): TGTGCCAGCAGTGAAGCCCCAACTAGTACTGAGCAGTTCTTC. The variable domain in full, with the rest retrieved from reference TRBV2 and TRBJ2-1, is EPEVTQTPSHQVTQMGQEVILRCVPISNHLYFYWYRQILGQKVEFLVSFYNNEISEKSEIFDDQFSVERPDGSNFTLKIRSTKLEDSAMYFCASSEAPTSTEQFFGPGTRLTVL.

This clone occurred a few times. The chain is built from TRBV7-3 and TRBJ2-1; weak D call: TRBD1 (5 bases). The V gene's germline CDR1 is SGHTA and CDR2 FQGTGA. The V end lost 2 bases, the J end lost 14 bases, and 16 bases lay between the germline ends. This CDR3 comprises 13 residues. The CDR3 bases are TGTGCCAGCAGCTTAGTGGATGGGGCCCAGAAGTTCTTC. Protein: CASSLVDGAQKFF.

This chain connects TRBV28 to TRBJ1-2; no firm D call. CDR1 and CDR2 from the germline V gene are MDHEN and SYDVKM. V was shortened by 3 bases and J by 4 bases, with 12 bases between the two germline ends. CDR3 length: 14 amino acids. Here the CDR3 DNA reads TGTGCCAGCAGTTTGCCGTACCAGACCTATGGCTACACCTTC. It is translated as CASSLPYQTYGYTF.

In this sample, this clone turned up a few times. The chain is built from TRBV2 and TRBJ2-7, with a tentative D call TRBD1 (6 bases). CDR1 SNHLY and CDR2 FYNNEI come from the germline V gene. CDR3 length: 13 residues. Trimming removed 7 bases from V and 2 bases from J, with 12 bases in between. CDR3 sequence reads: CASKRTETYEQYF. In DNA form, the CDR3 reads TGTGCCAGCAAGAGGACAGAGACCTACGAGCAGTACTTC.

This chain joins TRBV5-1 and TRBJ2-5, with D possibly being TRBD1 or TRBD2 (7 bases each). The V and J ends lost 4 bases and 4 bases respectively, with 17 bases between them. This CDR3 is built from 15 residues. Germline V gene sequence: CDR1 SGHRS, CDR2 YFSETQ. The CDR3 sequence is CASSPQGGWGETQYF. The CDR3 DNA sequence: TGCGCCAGCAGCCCCCAGGGGGGGTGGGGAGAGACCCAGTACTTC.

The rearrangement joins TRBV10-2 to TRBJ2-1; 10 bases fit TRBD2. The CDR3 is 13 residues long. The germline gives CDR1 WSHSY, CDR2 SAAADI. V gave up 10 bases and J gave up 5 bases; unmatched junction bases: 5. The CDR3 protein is CATRTSGDNEQFF. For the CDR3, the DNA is TGCGCCACCAGGACTAGCGGTGACAATGAGCAGTTCTTC.

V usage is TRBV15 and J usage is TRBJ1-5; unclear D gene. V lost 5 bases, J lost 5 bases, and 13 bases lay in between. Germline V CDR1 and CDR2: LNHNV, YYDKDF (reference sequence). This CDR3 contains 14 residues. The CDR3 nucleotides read TGTGCCACCAGCGGCGAGCGCGGTGATCAGCCCCAGCATTTT. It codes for CATSGERGDQPQHF.

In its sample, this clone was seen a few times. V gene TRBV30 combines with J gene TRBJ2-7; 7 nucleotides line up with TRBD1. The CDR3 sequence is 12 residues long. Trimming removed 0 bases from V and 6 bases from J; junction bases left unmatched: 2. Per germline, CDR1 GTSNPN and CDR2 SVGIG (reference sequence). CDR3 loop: CAWSVQGFEQYF. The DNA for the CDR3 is TGTGCCTGGAGTGTACAGGGGTTCGAGCAGTACTTC.

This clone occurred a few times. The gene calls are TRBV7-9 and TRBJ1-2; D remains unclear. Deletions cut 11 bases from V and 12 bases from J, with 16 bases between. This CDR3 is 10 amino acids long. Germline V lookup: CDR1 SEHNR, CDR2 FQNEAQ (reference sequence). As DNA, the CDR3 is TGTGCCCTCAGAATAGTTGGGGACACCTTC. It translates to CALRIVGDTF.